These 28 T cell receptor beta chains were all obtained from the same sample, sequenced in a study of cytomegalovirus exposure and HLA in healthy donors. Amplification used 60 Vbeta primers and 13 Jbeta primers. The repertoire was sequenced with immunoSEQ multiplex PCR; TCRdb's copy has only in-frame clones and lacks some. The repertoire holds 100,000 to 150,000 clones, with around four fifths as singletons. Sequenced sample: PBMCs. The origin of the receptors is a boy aged 5 to 17 in good health and CMV-seronegative.

V is TRBV6-5 and J is TRBJ1-1; D may be TRBD1 (6 bases). The V end lost 3 bases, the J end lost 1 base, and 15 bases lay between the germline ends. Germline CDR1 and CDR2: MNHEY and SVGAGI. The CDR3 is 16 residues long. CDR3 coding DNA: TGTGCCAGCAGTTATACGGCGGCGACAGGGAACACTGAAGCTTTCTTT. This codes for CASSYTAATGNTEAFF.

The gene calls are TRBV18 and TRBJ2-1; a weak D match, TRBD1 (5 bases). Deletions cut 2 bases from V and 0 bases from J, with 20 bases between. This CDR3 comprises 19 residues. In germline, CDR1 is KGHSH, CDR2 LQKENI. The DNA of the CDR3 is TGTGCCAGCTCACCAGCCTCCGTCGACAGCCCGAGCTCCTACAATGAGCAGTTCTTC. It yields the protein CASSPASVDSPSSYNEQFF. The full variable domain, in which reference TRBV18 and TRBJ2-1 provide the parts outside the CDR3, is NAGVMQNPRHLVRRRGQEARLRCSPMKGHSHVYWYRQLPEEGLKFMVYLQKENIIDESGMPKERFSAEFPKEGPSILRIQQVVRGDSAAYFCASSPASVDSPSSYNEQFFGPGTRLTVL.

The CDR3 here is CASSLGAGLESGNTIYF. The DNA of the CDR3 is TGTGCCAGCAGCCTAGGGGCAGGGCTGGAGTCTGGAAACACCATATATTTT. This rearrangement joins TRBV7-6 to TRBJ1-3, with a tentative D call TRBD1 (5 bases). From germline, CDR1 is SGHVS and CDR2 FNYEAQ. V lost 5 bases and J lost 1, with 18 bases in between. CDR3 size: 17 residues.

V is TRBV11-3 and J is TRBJ2-7; TRBD2 might be the D (7 bases). This CDR3 region has 15 residues. The germline CDR1 and CDR2 sequences are SGHNT and YENEEA. V lost 5 bases and J 2 bases, leaving 16 bases between the germline ends. The CDR3 protein is CASSEGGAGPYEQYF. Written as DNA, the CDR3 is TGTGCCAGCAGCGAAGGGGGGGCGGGGCCCTACGAGCAGTACTTC.

This chain connects TRBV18 to TRBJ2-1; D gene unclear. V was pared by 6 bases and J by 4 bases, with 13 bases between. The CDR3 loop spans 14 amino acids. CDR1 is KGHSH, CDR2 LQKENI, per germline. The CDR3: CASSPTRGYNEQFF. DNA of the CDR3: TGTGCCAGCTCTCCGACCAGAGGTTACAATGAGCAGTTCTTC.

The DNA of the CDR3 is TGTGCCAGTAGTTGGGGACTAAACTACAATGAGCAGTTCTTC. This translates into CASSWGLNYNEQFF. The gene calls are TRBV19 and TRBJ2-1, with TRBD2 matching over 7 bases. CDR3 size: 14 residues. V lost 5 bases and J lost 3; bases outside the gene matches: 4. Germline-derived CDR1 and CDR2 are LNHDA and SQIVND (reference sequence).

This rearrangement joins TRBV11-1 to TRBJ1-2, with TRBD1 matching over 8 bases. This CDR3 is built from 15 residues. The J segment lost 5 bases and the V segment lost 3 bases, leaving 8 bases of the junction unmatched. Germline V gene data show CDR1 as SGHAT and CDR2 as FQDESV (reference sequence). The CDR3 DNA sequence: TGTGCCAGCAGCTTCCAGACGGACAGGGTATATGGCTACACCTTC. This translates into CASSFQTDRVYGYTF. The entire variable domain, with the rest obtained from reference TRBV11-1 and TRBJ1-2, is as follows: EAEVAQSPRYKITEKSQAVAFWCDPISGHATLYWYRQILGQGPELLVQFQDESVVDDSQLPKDRFSAERLKGVDSTLKIQPAELGDSAMYLCASSFQTDRVYGYTFGSGTRLTVV.

J is TRBJ2-5 and V is TRBV30; 7 bases match TRBD2. V gave up 2 bases and J gave up 3 bases; unmatched junction bases: 3. CDR1 is GTSNPN, CDR2 SVGIG, per germline (reference sequence). The CDR3 loop spans 13 amino acids. The CDR3 bases are TGTGCCTGGAGTAAGCGGGACGAAGAGACCCAGTACTTC. It yields the protein CAWSKRDEETQYF.

CDR3 sequence reads: CASSPPGDEQFF. CDR3 in DNA: TGTGCCAGCAGCCCCCCTGGAGATGAGCAGTTCTTC. The rearrangement joins TRBV4-2 to TRBJ2-1; the D is unclear. Germline V gene lookup returns CDR1 LGHNA and CDR2 YNFKEQ. The CDR3 consists of 12 residues. The V end lost 4 bases, the J end lost 8 bases, and 9 bases lay between the germline ends.

CDR3 DNA sequence: TGTGCCATCAGTGAGTCGGAAGGGACTAACACTGAAGCTTTCTTT. Its translation is CAISESEGTNTEAFF. The V call is TRBV10-3, the J call TRBJ1-1, with D perhaps TRBD1 (5 bases). The germline V gene has CDR1 ENHRY and CDR2 SYGVKD. The CDR3 sequence is 15 residues long. V shed 0 bases and J shed 2 bases, with 10 bases lying between them.

This chain connects TRBV5-6 to TRBJ1-2; 7 bases are shared with TRBD1. The CDR3 is 14 amino acids. Germline assignment: CDR1 SGHDT and CDR2 YYEEEE. V was pared by 6 bases and J by 8 bases, with 13 bases of the junction left unmatched. The CDR3 region is CASNLRRGPGGYTF. In nucleotides, the CDR3 is TGTGCCAGCAATCTCAGGAGGGGGCCGGGGGGCTACACCTTC.

This clone was counted once. This chain links TRBV7-2 with TRBJ2-2; 10 bases map to TRBD2. This CDR3 is built from 16 residues. The V gene's germline CDR1 is SGHTA and CDR2 FQGNSA. V lost 6 bases to trimming and J lost 5 bases; unmatched junction nucleotides: 9. The CDR3 spells CASRRLAGAVTGELFF. The CDR3, as DNA: TGTGCCAGCAGACGGCTAGCGGGAGCGGTAACCGGGGAGCTGTTTTTT.

J is TRBJ2-1 and V is TRBV19; 14 positions match TRBD2. The V gene's germline CDR1 is LNHDA and CDR2 SQIVND (reference sequence). The CDR3 spans 19 residues. V was pared by 5 bases and J by 6 bases, with 15 bases of the junction left unmatched. CDR3 nucleotides: TGTGCCAGTAGTCTTCCCCCCGGGACTAGCGGGAGCTGGGCCAATGAGCAGTTCTTC. Translation gives CASSLPPGTSGSWANEQFF.

The rearrangement uses TRBV27 and TRBJ1-2, with D perhaps TRBD1 (6 bases). Germline V lookup: CDR1 MNHEY, CDR2 SMNVEV (reference sequence). V gave up 6 bases and J gave up 1 base, with 9 bases separating them. The CDR3 is 13 amino acids. In DNA, the CDR3 is TGTGCCAGCAGGGAAGGGGGTAACTATGGCTACACCTTC. It translates to CASREGGNYGYTF.

This clone occurred once. This chain joins TRBV6-5 and TRBJ1-2; the match to TRBD1 covers 10 bases. Germline assignment: CDR1 MNHEY and CDR2 SVGAGI. V was pared by 5 bases and J by 7 bases, with 7 bases of the junction left unmatched. The CDR3 spans 14 residues. The CDR3 coding sequence is TGTGCCAGCAGTCGAGGACAGGGGGTCCGTGGCTACACCTTC. Translated, it gives CASSRGQGVRGYTF.

Only a few counts were recorded for this clone. J is TRBJ2-5 and V is TRBV25-1; TRBD2 agrees at 7 bases. V trimming: 4 bases; J trimming: 4 bases; junction bases outside the gene matches: 6. The CDR3 has 14 amino acids. The germline V gene encodes CDR1 MGHDK and CDR2 SYGVNS. CDR3 sequence: CASSVVAGRETQYF. Here the CDR3 DNA reads TGTGCCAGCAGTGTAGTAGCGGGTAGAGAGACCCAGTACTTC.

This clone was seen a handful of times. This chain connects TRBV25-1 to TRBJ1-5; a weak D match, TRBD1 (5 bases). Germline V lookup: CDR1 MGHDK, CDR2 SYGVNS. V lost 7 bases, J lost 4 bases, and 14 bases lay in between. CDR3 length equals 14 residues. The CDR3: CASTPGGRNQPQHF. In DNA form, the CDR3 reads TGTGCCAGCACCCCGGGGGGTCGGAATCAGCCCCAGCATTTT.

The V call is TRBV5-1, the J call TRBJ1-3; 7 bases align to TRBD1. The CDR3 is 16 residues long. The ends lost 2 bases at V and 4 bases at J; junction bases unmatched: 9. The germline V gene has CDR1 SGHRS and CDR2 YFSETQ. The CDR3: CASSLGIGTAGNTIYF. Here the CDR3 DNA reads TGCGCCAGCAGCTTAGGCATTGGGACAGCAGGAAACACCATATATTTT. Together with reference TRBV5-1 and TRBJ1-3, the CDR3 gives the full variable domain: KAGVTQTPRYLIKTRGQQVTLSCSPISGHRSVSWYQQTPGQGLQFLFEYFSETQRNKGNFPGRFSGRQFSNSRSEMNVSTLELGDSALYLCASSLGIGTAGNTIYFGEGSWLTVV.

The chain recombines TRBV5-4 with TRBJ1-2; D may be TRBD1 (6 bases). Trimming removed 3 bases at V and 8 bases at J, with 14 bases between. From germline, CDR1 is SGHNT and CDR2 YYREEE (reference sequence). The CDR3 is made up of 13 amino acids. The CDR3 reads CASSSWTEGGYTF. In DNA form, the CDR3 reads TGTGCCAGCAGCTCCTGGACAGAAGGGGGCTACACCTTC.

This chain joins TRBV7-8 and TRBJ2-7; 9 bases agree with TRBD2. Germline V gene lookup returns CDR1 SGHVS and CDR2 FQNEAQ. The V and J ends lost 5 bases and 5 bases, in that order; junction bases with no gene match: 16. This CDR3 comprises 17 residues. The CDR3 loop is CASSPYNRGGRADEQYF. Here the CDR3 DNA reads TGTGCCAGCAGCCCCTACAACAGAGGCGGGAGGGCCGACGAGCAGTACTTC.

The chain is built from TRBV27 and TRBJ2-3; 8 bases are a match to TRBD1. V was clipped by 5 bases and J by 3 bases; unmatched bases: 7. CDR1 is MNHEY, CDR2 SMNVEV, per germline (reference sequence). This CDR3 spans 15 amino acids. CDR3 in amino acids: CASSPRTGRTDTQYF. For the CDR3, the DNA is TGTGCCAGCAGTCCCAGGACAGGGAGGACAGATACGCAGTATTTT.

The chain is built from TRBV27 and TRBJ2-1; 7 positions match TRBD2. The V gene end was trimmed by 7 bases and the J gene end by 2 bases; junction bases not matched to a gene: 8. CDR1 and CDR2 from the germline V gene are MNHEY and SMNVEV (reference sequence). This CDR3 has 15 residues. The CDR3 DNA reads as TGTGCCAGCACCATTGGACTAGGCCCCTACAATGAGCAGTTCTTC. Amino acid sequence: CASTIGLGPYNEQFF.

The chain couples TRBV5-1 to TRBJ2-3; TRBD2 aligns across 10 bases. CDR1 is SGHRS, CDR2 YFSETQ, per germline. V gave up 4 bases and J gave up 5 bases; unmatched junction bases: 10. CDR3 length: 16 amino acids. The CDR3 loop reads CASSPELAGRGDTQYF. The CDR3 nucleotides read TGCGCCAGCAGCCCGGAACTAGCGGGAAGGGGAGATACGCAGTATTTT.

The chain carries TRBV29-1 and TRBJ1-2, with 9 bases aligning to TRBD1. From germline, CDR1 is SQVTM and CDR2 ANQGSEA. Trimming took 4 bases from V and 4 from J; bases not matched to a gene: 4. This CDR3 has 13 amino acids. CDR3 DNA sequence: TGCAGCGTTGGGACAGGGGTGAGCTATGGCTACACCTTC. As protein: CSVGTGVSYGYTF.

The chain carries TRBV6-1 and TRBJ2-1; D may be TRBD2 (6 bases). The CDR3 totals 15 residues. Germline CDR1 MNHNS, CDR2 SASEGT. Trimming took off 2 bases at V and 3 bases at J, with 11 bases between the two ends. The CDR3: CASSEQDYGYNEQFF. Here the CDR3 DNA reads TGTGCCAGCAGTGAACAGGACTACGGCTACAATGAGCAGTTCTTC.

V gene TRBV19 combines with J gene TRBJ2-7; 11 bases align to TRBD1. Trimming cost V 3 bases and J 6 bases; bases outside gene matches: 4. CDR1 and CDR2 from the germline V gene are LNHDA and SQIVND (reference sequence). The CDR3 has 14 amino acids. The CDR3 region is CASSIRDRGAEQYF. DNA for the CDR3: TGTGCCAGTAGTATCAGGGACAGGGGGGCCGAGCAGTACTTC. The full variable domain, completed using reference TRBV19 and TRBJ2-7, is DGGITQSPKYLFRKEGQNVTLSCEQNLNHDAMYWYRQDPGQGLRLIYYSQIVNDFQKGDIAEGYSVSREKKESFPLTVTSAQKNPTAFYLCASSIRDRGAEQYFGPGTRLTVT.

The V call is TRBV27, the J call TRBJ1-5; D is unresolved. The V end was cut by 3 bases, the J end by 5 bases, with 14 bases between. The CDR3 contains 15 residues. Germline CDR1 MNHEY, CDR2 SMNVEV (reference sequence). The CDR3 is CASSLSRRGYQPQHF. CDR3 bases: TGTGCCAGCAGTTTGTCACGACGGGGATATCAGCCCCAGCATTTT.

This chain connects TRBV5-6 to TRBJ2-1; 15 bases align to TRBD2. Per germline, CDR1 SGHDT and CDR2 YYEEEE. This CDR3 has 17 amino acids. V lost 4 bases to trimming and J lost 4 bases; unmatched junction nucleotides: 6. The CDR3 DNA follows: TGTGCCAGCAGCCGACTTGGACTAGCGGGAGGGTACAATGAGCAGTTCTTC. It yields the protein CASSRLGLAGGYNEQFF.